The clone carrying this T cell receptor (beta chain) was found once. This entry is derived from a study of blood T cells in healthy people across ages. With a J-beta primer mix and a sample-barcoded 5' primer, a second PCR ran about 7 to 12 cycles. Each CDR3 protein is one row after TCRdb ran MiXCR on the 5' RACE reads. This sample has some 800,000 distinct CDR3 sequences; around 25% occur once, and the top ten carry under 4%. Germline values: CDR1 LNHDA, CDR2 SQIVND (reference sequence). V lost 10 bases and J lost 0, with 15 bases in between. The CDR3 runs 14 residues. This same sample was also part of a study on T cells of mothers and their children.

Input material: blood. This sequence joins TRBV19 and TRBJ2-5; D perhaps matches TRBD2 (5 bases). This clonotype was obtained from a boy aged 10-17 years in good health. The chain's CDR3 is CATSTRTYQETQYF. The DNA of the CDR3 is TGTGCCACCTCAACCCGGACTTACCAAGAGACCCAGTACTTC.